Below are 20 T cell receptor beta chains sequenced from a single sample in a study of molecular identifiers for immune sequencing clone quantification. TCRdb itself ran the PCR reads through MiXCR, one entry per CDR3 protein. This table has 550,000 to 750,000 distinct CDR3 sequences, 15% to 20% appearing once. Sequencing used naive CD8+ T cells from blood, with Jurkat cell RNA spiked in. Subset reported: FACS-sorted CD8+CD4-CCR7+CD45RA+ naive T cells. These receptor sequences come from a human donor in good health. Some libraries in this study had Jurkat cell RNA spiked in.

This clonotype showed up many times. The chain has TRBV12-3 or TRBV12-4 and TRBJ1-1; D gene ambiguous. CDR3 length equals 13 residues. V gave up 3 bases and J gave up 1 base, with 6 bases separating them. CDR3 sequence: CASSLNGNTEAFF. The CDR3 DNA is TGTGCCAGCAGTTTGAACGGGAACACTGAAGCTTTCTTT.

This clonotype was recorded at least ten times. This sequence joins TRBV7-9 and TRBJ1-3; D remains unclear. Trimming removed 2 bases at V and 4 bases at J, with 12 bases between. This CDR3 region has 15 residues. Germline V CDR1 and CDR2: SEHNR, FQNEAQ (reference sequence). CDR3 region: CASSLSSGNGNTIYF. The CDR3 DNA reads TGTGCCAGCAGCTTAAGTTCCGGGAACGGAAACACCATATATTTT.

This clonotype was counted at least ten times. The chain carries TRBV7-9 and TRBJ2-4; tentative D call: TRBD1 (5 bases). Germline-derived CDR1 and CDR2 are SEHNR and FQNEAQ (reference sequence). V gave up 5 bases and J gave up 2 bases, with 13 bases separating them. The CDR3 has 15 residues. DNA of the CDR3: TGTGCCAGCAGCCCCCTGGCAGGGCCCAAAAACATTCAGTACTTC. Its translation: CASSPLAGPKNIQYF.

This clonotype appeared many times. The V and J genes are TRBV19 and TRBJ1-5; D not resolved. The germline CDR1 and CDR2 sequences are LNHDA and SQIVND (reference sequence). Trimming shortened V by 3 bases and J by 7 bases, and 13 bases separated the two germline ends. This CDR3 comprises 14 residues. The CDR3 sequence: CASSMFGQSQPQHF. The CDR3 bases are TGTGCCAGTAGTATGTTCGGTCAGAGCCAGCCCCAGCATTTT.

There are many counts of this clonotype. The rearrangement uses TRBV2 and TRBJ2-5; D is unresolved. V was pared by 6 bases and J by 4 bases, with 9 bases between. The CDR3 sequence is 12 residues long. CDR1 and CDR2 from the germline V gene are SNHLY and FYNNEI. CDR3 coding DNA: TGTGCCAGCAGCGACCCAGGAGAGACCCAGTACTTC. As protein: CASSDPGETQYF. Looking up the rest from reference TRBV2 and TRBJ2-5 gives the full variable domain: EPEVTQTPSHQVTQMGQEVILRCVPISNHLYFYWYRQILGQKVEFLVSFYNNEISEKSEIFDDQFSVERPDGSNFTLKIRSTKLEDSAMYFCASSDPGETQYFGPGTRLLVL.

This clonotype has just a few counts. This may be a read error: a much more frequent sequence differs by one nucleotide. Since no conserved phenylalanine or tryptophan closes the CDR3, a read error is the likely cause. The rearrangement links TRBV29-1 to TRBJ2-7, with D maybe TRBD2 (5 bases). The V and J ends lost 4 bases and 3 bases respectively, with 13 bases between them. The CDR3 has 13 residues. The germline gives CDR1 SQVTM, CDR2 ANQGSEA. CDR3 bases: TGCAGCGTTGGCTCGGGGAGCGGCTACGAGCAGTACCTC. Its translation: CSVGSGSGYEQYL.

This clonotype was seen many times. The gene calls are TRBV4-3 and TRBJ2-7; 12 bases match TRBD1. The CDR3 is made up of 14 amino acids. Trimming at V came to 8 bases and at J to 4 bases, leaving 6 bases not matched to a gene. The germline CDR1 and CDR2 sequences are LGHNA and YSLEER. CDR3 residues: CASGMGQGAYEQYF. The CDR3 nucleotides are TGCGCCAGCGGGATGGGACAGGGGGCTTACGAGCAGTACTTC.

With respect to this clonotype: A much bigger clone sits one base away, suggesting this may be a read error. This rearrangement joins TRBV2 to TRBJ1-1; a weak D match, TRBD1 (6 bases). Germline CDR1 SNHLY, CDR2 FYNNEI. CDR3 length: 12 amino acids. The CDR3 sequence: CASSPDRTEALF. The CDR3 bases are TGTGCCAGCAGTCCCGACAGGACTGAAGCTCTCTTT.

This clonotype was detected many times. This chain links TRBV11-2 with TRBJ2-1, with 9 bases aligning to TRBD2. Germline lookup yields CDR1 SGHAT and CDR2 FQNNGV. The CDR3 has 17 amino acids. Trimming took 1 base from V and 0 from J; bases not matched to a gene: 4. CDR3 nucleotides: TGTGCCAGCAGCTTAGGGCTAGCGGGGAGCTCCTACAATGAGCAGTTCTTC. This sequence encodes CASSLGLAGSSYNEQFF.

At least ten counts were recorded for this clonotype. The V and J genes are TRBV4-1 and TRBJ1-2; 11 bases line up with TRBD1. J was trimmed by 7 bases and V by 4 bases; bases with no gene match: 17. Germline V gives CDR1 MGHRA, CDR2 YSYEKL. There are 18 residues in the CDR3. Here the CDR3 reads CASSLEVWTGGGDSGYTF. The CDR3 DNA follows: TGCGCCAGCAGCCTAGAGGTTTGGACAGGGGGCGGAGATTCTGGCTACACCTTC.

Many counts were recorded for this clonotype. The V and J genes are TRBV19 and TRBJ2-3, with a tentative D call TRBD1 (6 bases). Germline CDR1 and CDR2: LNHDA and SQIVND (reference sequence). The CDR3 is made up of 14 amino acids. The CDR3 region has the DNA TGTGCTACTACACGGGACATCAACACAGATACGCAGTATTTT. Translating it yields CATTRDINTDTQYF. Combining the CDR3 with reference TRBV19 and TRBJ2-3 gives the whole variable domain DGGITQSPKYLFRKEGQNVTLSCEQNLNHDAMYWYRQDPGQGLRLIYYSQIVNDFQKGDIAEGYSVSREKKESFPLTVTSAQKNPTAFYLCATTRDINTDTQYFGPGTRLTVL.

This clonotype was seen ten or more times. The gene calls are TRBV18 and TRBJ2-7; D remains unclear. V lost 0 bases to trimming and J lost 6 bases, with 6 bases between them. The CDR3 sequence is 12 residues long. Germline CDR1 is KGHSH and CDR2 is LQKENI. The CDR3, as DNA: TGTGCCAGCTCACCACCAGGGTCCGAGCAGTACTTC. It specifies CASSPPGSEQYF.

This clonotype came up many times. The J gene is TRBJ2-3, the V gene TRBV7-9, with 13 bases fitting TRBD2. The CDR3 sequence is 18 residues long. The trim removed 5 bases at V and 4 bases at J, leaving 12 bases unmatched. Looked up from germline, CDR1 is SEHNR and CDR2 is FQNEAQ (reference sequence). The CDR3 reads CASSPYWTSGSDADTQYF. The DNA for the CDR3 is TGTGCCAGCAGCCCCTATTGGACTAGCGGGAGTGATGCAGATACGCAGTATTTT.

A word on this clonotype: This CDR3 is missing its conserved last phenylalanine or tryptophan, likely due to a read error. The J gene is TRBJ2-7, the V gene TRBV7-6; 10 nucleotides align to TRBD1. Per germline, CDR1 SGHVS and CDR2 FNYEAQ. This CDR3 is 15 amino acids long. Trimming cost V 5 bases and J 2 bases; bases outside gene matches: 6. As DNA, the CDR3 is TGTGCCAGCAGCCCCGGGACAGGGGTACCCTACGAGCAGTACTCC. Amino acid sequence: CASSPGTGVPYEQYS.

The chain combines TRBV25-1 with TRBJ2-5; 7 nucleotides match TRBD2. Germline V CDR1 and CDR2: MGHDK, SYGVNS. The CDR3 totals 16 residues. With 2 bases clipped from V and 2 bases from J, the junction kept 8 bases outside the gene matches. The CDR3 is CASSEGAGVFQETQYF. In DNA, the CDR3 is TGTGCCAGCAGTGAAGGGGCGGGGGTGTTTCAAGAGACCCAGTACTTC. Looking up the rest from reference TRBV25-1 and TRBJ2-5 gives the full variable domain: EADIYQTPRYLVIGTGKKITLECSQTMGHDKMYWYQQDPGMELHLIHYSYGVNSTEKGDLSSESTVSRIRTEHFPLTLESARPSHTSQYLCASSEGAGVFQETQYFGPGTRLLVL.

Notes on this clonotype: This clone may be a read error of a much larger clone one base away. This chain connects TRBV14 to TRBJ1-2; D ambiguous. This CDR3 contains 13 residues. The germline V gene has CDR1 SGHDN and CDR2 FVKESK. The CDR3 loop reads CACSQVPSFGYTF. DNA for the CDR3: TGTGCCTGCAGCCAAGTTCCATCGTTTGGCTACACCTTC.

This clonotype was recorded at least ten times. This sequence joins TRBV28 and TRBJ1-1; D unclear. Trimming took off 5 bases at V and 1 base at J, with 11 bases between the two ends. CDR3 length equals 14 residues. The germline gives CDR1 MDHEN, CDR2 SYDVKM. CDR3 amino acids: CASSLRLRNTEAFF. The CDR3 DNA follows: TGTGCCAGCAGTCTACGACTGAGGAACACTGAAGCTTTCTTT.

This chain joins TRBV12-3 or TRBV12-4 and TRBJ2-5; D is uncertain. This CDR3 region has 12 residues. Trimming left V 4 bases short and J 1 base short, with 4 bases between. CDR3 nucleotide sequence: TGTGCCAGCAGTTCCAGCCAAGAGACCCAGTACTTC. It is translated as CASSSSQETQYF.

This clonotype was recorded many times. This chain links TRBV6-2 or TRBV6-3 with TRBJ2-5; D call uncertain. The CDR3 sequence is 14 residues long. V was clipped by 5 bases and J by 4 bases, with 14 bases between them. The germline V gene encodes CDR1 MNHEY and CDR2 SVGEGT. CDR3 DNA sequence: TGTGCCAGCAGTCCTACAAGGAATGCAGAGACCCAGTACTTC. This translates into CASSPTRNAETQYF.

Points on this clonotype: A single base separates this from a much larger clone, so it may be a read error. The chain recombines TRBV7-9 with TRBJ1-6; D is uncertain. CDR1 and CDR2 (germline): SEHNR, FQNEAQ (reference sequence). V was trimmed by 5 bases and J by 9 bases, leaving 5 bases between them. The CDR3 sequence is 11 residues long. The CDR3 nucleotides read TGTGCCAGCAGCCGAAGTTCACCCCTCCACTTT. This translates into CASSRSSPLHF.